This T cell receptor beta chain was sequenced in a study of shared clonotypes between healthy human individuals. Ten immunoSEQ deep assay plates held the unsorted PBMC DNA. Repertoires were generated with immunoSEQ multiplex PCR, while TCRdb's copy carries only in-frame clones and drops some. The sample consists of 400,000 to 500,000 clones, less than 80% of them appearing once. CDR3 length: 14 residues. Trimming removed 5 bases from V and 2 bases from J, with 12 bases in between. In germline, CDR1 is SQVTM, CDR2 ANQGSEA. Healthy HIV-negative adults without recent acute infections or vaccinations served as donors. When samples were unsorted, 70 million to 95 million PBMCs were used for genomic DNA.

The sequenced material came from PBMCs. The origin of this receptor is a woman aged 40 to 50 in good health. Some clones in this sample may be carry-over from other donors' samples. The gene calls are TRBV29-1 and TRBJ2-2; D is unresolved. The CDR3 DNA reads as TGCAGCGTTAGGGAATACAGCAACACCGGGGAGCTGTTTTTT. Protein sequence: CSVREYSNTGELFF.